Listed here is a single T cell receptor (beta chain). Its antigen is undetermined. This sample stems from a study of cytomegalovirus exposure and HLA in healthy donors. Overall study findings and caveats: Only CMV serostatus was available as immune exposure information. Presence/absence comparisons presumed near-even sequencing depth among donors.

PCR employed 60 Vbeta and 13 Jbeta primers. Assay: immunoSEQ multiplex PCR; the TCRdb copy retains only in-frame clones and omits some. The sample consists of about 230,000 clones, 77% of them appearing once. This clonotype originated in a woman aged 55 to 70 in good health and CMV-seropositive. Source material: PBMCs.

CDR3 sequence: CAWAGYTGREKLFF. The CDR3 DNA follows: TGTGCCTGGGCGGGGTATACGGGAAGAGAAAAACTGTTTTTT. The chain recombines TRBV30 with TRBJ1-4; D is unresolved. Trimming removed 5 bases at V and 8 bases at J, with 18 bases between. The CDR3 is 14 residues long. Germline assignment: CDR1 GTSNPN and CDR2 SVGIG (reference sequence).